Following are 24 T cell receptor beta chains from one sample sequenced in a study of blood T cell repertoires in COVID-19. TCRdb keeps only in-frame clones here, not all; method: immunoSEQ multiplex PCR. The sample shows about 140,000 clones, about 87% of them seen only once. Sequenced sample: peripheral blood. The source of these receptors is a human donor in a cohort sampled during active COVID-19.

The gene calls are TRBV27 and TRBJ2-7; TRBD1 matches 9 bases. V lost 5 bases to trimming and J lost 2 bases; unmatched junction nucleotides: 10. The CDR3 covers 16 residues. Germline CDR1 MNHEY, CDR2 SMNVEV (reference sequence). The DNA for the CDR3 is TGTGCCAGCAGTCCGGGACAGGGTAGAAACACCTACGAGCAGTACTTC. This translates into CASSPGQGRNTYEQYF.

This clone was detected a few times. The chain combines TRBV15 with TRBJ2-5, with unresolved D. This CDR3 spans 13 amino acids. The germline V gene has CDR1 LNHNV and CDR2 YYDKDF (reference sequence). Trimming stripped 0 bases from V and 5 bases from J, with 7 bases between. DNA of the CDR3: TGTGCCACCAGCAGAGATTCGAGGGAGACCCAGTACTTC. Protein: CATSRDSRETQYF. Full variable domain (outside the CDR3, taken from reference TRBV15 and TRBJ2-5): DAMVIQNPRYQVTQFGKPVTLSCSQTLNHNVMYWYQQKSSQAPKLLFHYYDKDFNNEADTPDNFQSRRPNTSFCFLDIRSPGLGDTAMYLCATSRDSRETQYFGPGTRLLVL.

The chain employs TRBV12-5 and TRBJ1-1; D perhaps matches TRBD1 (5 bases). This CDR3 has 13 residues. Trimming shortened V by 7 bases and J by 6 bases, and 15 bases separated the two germline ends. In germline, CDR1 is LGHNT, CDR2 FRNRAP. The chain's CDR3 is CASAFGWGAEAFF. DNA for the CDR3: TGTGCTAGTGCCTTTGGGTGGGGGGCTGAAGCTTTCTTT.

This chain connects TRBV6-5 to TRBJ1-2; 10 bases agree with TRBD1. Germline V gives CDR1 MNHEY, CDR2 SVGAGI. CDR3 length equals 14 residues. Trimming cost V 8 bases and J 4 bases; bases outside gene matches: 7. The CDR3 DNA follows: TGTGCCAGCGCCACAAGACAGGGGGCCTATGGCTACACCTTC. The encoded protein is CASATRQGAYGYTF.

The rearrangement links TRBV12-3 or TRBV12-4 to TRBJ2-2, with D hard to call. Trimming cost V 6 bases and J 10 bases, with 9 bases left between them. CDR3 length: 11 amino acids. The CDR3 DNA sequence: TGTGCCAGCAGCTATCAATCGGAGCTGTTTTTT. Translated, it gives CASSYQSELFF.

The V and J genes are TRBV27 and TRBJ2-1; TRBD2 agrees at 7 bases. Germline trimming cut 4 bases from V and 8 bases from J; bases unmatched to any gene: 8. The germline gives CDR1 MNHEY, CDR2 SMNVEV (reference sequence). CDR3 length: 14 amino acids. CDR3 region: CASSSGAGVDEQFF. CDR3 nucleotides: TGTGCCAGCAGTTCCGGCGCGGGGGTGGATGAGCAGTTCTTC.

The chain couples TRBV5-1 to TRBJ2-3; unclear D gene. This CDR3 has 14 amino acids. Germline CDR1 and CDR2: SGHRS and YFSETQ. Deletions cut 0 bases from V and 6 bases from J, with 11 bases between. The DNA of the CDR3 is TGCGCCAGCAGCTTGGCCTTAGTAAGCGATACGCAGTATTTT. Translated: CASSLALVSDTQYF.

This chain joins TRBV7-9 and TRBJ1-1; TRBD1 matches 10 bases. Germline V CDR1 and CDR2: SEHNR, FQNEAQ (reference sequence). This CDR3 is built from 17 residues. The ends lost 5 bases at V and 3 bases at J; junction bases unmatched: 12. CDR3 DNA: TGTGCCAGCAGCCCAGACAGGGGGCAAGGTGAGGACACTGAAGCTTTCTTT. Its translation is CASSPDRGQGEDTEAFF.

J is TRBJ1-5 and V is TRBV28, with a possible D match to TRBD1 (6 bases). Trimming cost V 9 bases and J 3 bases, with 9 bases left between them. CDR1 and CDR2 from the germline V gene are MDHEN and SYDVKM. The CDR3 loop spans 12 amino acids. The DNA of the CDR3 is TGTGCCAGTACAGGGCTCAATCAGCCCCAGCATTTT. Translation gives CASTGLNQPQHF.

The chain has TRBV4-1 and TRBJ2-5; 13 nucleotides line up with TRBD2. The length of the CDR3 is 17 residues. Germline V gene data show CDR1 as MGHRA and CDR2 as YSYEKL. The ends lost 0 bases at V and 7 bases at J; junction bases unmatched: 8. The CDR3 here is CASSQDQGLAGYRTQYF. The CDR3 DNA sequence: TGCGCCAGCAGCCAAGATCAGGGACTAGCGGGGTATCGGACCCAGTACTTC.

The chain employs TRBV5-1 and TRBJ1-4; D gene uncertain. Germline V gene sequence: CDR1 SGHRS, CDR2 YFSETQ. The ends were cut back, 4 bases at V and 2 bases at J, with 9 bases in the middle. This CDR3 region has 14 residues. CDR3 region: CASSAGRTNEKLFF. DNA of the CDR3: TGCGCCAGCAGCGCGGGGAGGACTAATGAAAAACTGTTTTTT.

The chain uses TRBV21-1 and TRBJ2-7; the table's D call of TRBD1 was not tested on the DNA. TRBV21-1 constitutes a pseudogene. The CDR3 is 13 residues long. CDR3 sequence (DNA): TGTGCCAGCAGCAAAGTCAGGTTCTACGAGCAGTACTTC. It codes for CASSKVRFYEQYF.

CDR3 protein: CASSSIRETGSYEQYF. As DNA, the CDR3 is TGTGCCAGCAGCTCGATACGTGAGACAGGGTCCTACGAGCAGTACTTC. The chain couples TRBV5-6 to TRBJ2-7; 7 bases are a match to TRBD1. Germline V gene sequence: CDR1 SGHDT, CDR2 YYEEEE. The CDR3 is made up of 16 amino acids. The junction had 10 bases not matched to a gene; V was cut back by 3 bases and J by 1 base. The whole variable domain, filled in from reference TRBV5-6 and TRBJ2-7, reads DAGVTQSPTHLIKTRGQQVTLRCSPKSGHDTVSWYQQALGQGPQFIFQYYEEEERQRGNFPDRFSGHQFPNYSSELNVNALLLGDSALYLCASSSIRETGSYEQYFGPGTRLTVT.

The chain joins TRBV6-5 to TRBJ2-7, with D possibly being TRBD1 (6 bases). V was cut by 4 bases and J by 2 bases, with 18 bases left in between. CDR3 length: 16 amino acids. Germline assignment: CDR1 MNHEY and CDR2 SVGAGI. CDR3 residues: CASSFSPDSVAYEQYF. In DNA, the CDR3 is TGTGCCAGCAGTTTCTCTCCGGACAGCGTAGCCTACGAGCAGTACTTC.

V is TRBV5-1 and J is TRBJ2-1; 9 bases align to TRBD1. The CDR3 extends over 15 amino acids. The germline V gene encodes CDR1 SGHRS and CDR2 YFSETQ. Losses at the gene ends were 0 bases for V and 7 bases for J; bases not matched to a gene: 5. CDR3 sequence reads: CASSLGGQGINEQFF. DNA for the CDR3: TGCGCCAGCAGCTTGGGGGGACAGGGTATAAATGAGCAGTTCTTC.

The table lists this clone with a few counts. V is TRBV3-1 (or the pseudogene TRBV3-2) and J is TRBJ1-2, with TRBD1 matching 8 bases. Germline trimming cut 6 bases from V and 1 base from J; bases unmatched to any gene: 7. CDR1 and CDR2 (germline): LGHDT, YNNKEL (reference sequence). The CDR3 contains 15 residues. CDR3 sequence reads: CASRTGTGGNYGYTF. The CDR3 coding sequence is TGTGCCAGCAGAACCGGGACAGGAGGTAACTATGGCTACACCTTC.

V and J are TRBV6-5 and TRBJ2-2; D unresolved. This CDR3 spans 12 amino acids. The V gene lost 1 base and the J gene lost 8 bases, with 5 bases spanning the gap. Per germline, CDR1 MNHEY and CDR2 SVGAGI. CDR3 nucleotide sequence: TGTGCCAGCAGTTACTTTAGTGGGGAGCTGTTTTTT. Its translation: CASSYFSGELFF.

The gene calls are TRBV21-1 and TRBJ1-3; TRBD1, as called in the table, went unchecked against the DNA. TRBV21-1 is described as a pseudogene. This CDR3 spans 12 amino acids. DNA for the CDR3: TGTGCCAGCAGCAAAAGGGGTCACACCATATATTTT. It codes for CASSKRGHTIYF.

The chain uses TRBV28 and TRBJ1-6; 8 nucleotides line up with TRBD1. CDR3 length: 14 residues. V was clipped by 10 bases and J by 4 bases; unmatched bases: 6. The germline CDR1 and CDR2 sequences are MDHEN and SYDVKM. CDR3 in DNA: TGTGCCACGCGACAGGGGTTATATAATTCACCCCTCCACTTT. This gives the protein CATRQGLYNSPLHF.

The chain links TRBV11-3 to TRBJ2-7, with 9 bases that match TRBD2. Germline CDR1 is SGHNT and CDR2 is YENEEA. This CDR3 is 16 amino acids long. V lost 0 bases and J lost 2; bases outside the gene matches: 5. CDR3: CASSLDATSGAYEQYF. CDR3 DNA: TGTGCCAGCAGCTTAGATGCGACTAGCGGCGCCTACGAGCAGTACTTC.

This clone was seen ten or more times. This chain links TRBV19 with TRBJ1-2; tentatively, D is TRBD1 (5 bases). The V gene lost 6 bases and the J gene lost 1 base, with 12 bases spanning the gap. CDR3 size: 14 residues. Germline assignment: CDR1 LNHDA and CDR2 SQIVND (reference sequence). The CDR3 sequence: CASRSDRLNYGYTF. The CDR3 DNA follows: TGTGCCAGTAGGTCCGACAGACTTAACTATGGCTACACCTTC. The variable domain in full, completed from reference TRBV19 and TRBJ1-2, reads DGGITQSPKYLFRKEGQNVTLSCEQNLNHDAMYWYRQDPGQGLRLIYYSQIVNDFQKGDIAEGYSVSREKKESFPLTVTSAQKNPTAFYLCASRSDRLNYGYTFGSGTRLTVV.

This clone came up once. This chain uses TRBV5-1 with TRBJ2-1; TRBD2 agrees at 8 bases. In germline, CDR1 is SGHRS, CDR2 YFSETQ. The CDR3 is 15 amino acids. The V segment lost 0 bases and the J segment 7 bases; nucleotides outside the gene matches: 6. The CDR3 sequence is CASSLGRAGVNEQFF. DNA of the CDR3: TGCGCCAGCAGCTTGGGGCGAGCGGGAGTAAATGAGCAGTTCTTC.

The V gene is TRBV12-3 or TRBV12-4, the J gene TRBJ1-2; 8 bases line up with TRBD1. Trimming removed 5 bases from V and 8 bases from J; junction bases left unmatched: 7. The CDR3 consists of 13 residues. The CDR3: CASSTGGLSGYTF. The CDR3 coding sequence is TGTGCCAGCAGTACAGGGGGTCTAAGCGGCTACACCTTC.

The chain has TRBV11-2 and TRBJ2-3; D gene unclear. The CDR3 spans 15 residues. V dropped 3 bases and J dropped 1 base, with 11 bases sitting between them. CDR1 is SGHAT and CDR2 is FQNNGV in the germline V gene. The CDR3 sequence: CASSFATRGTDTQYF. The CDR3 DNA reads TGTGCCAGCAGCTTCGCCACCCGAGGCACAGATACGCAGTATTTT.